This T cell receptor beta chain was found in a study of blood T cell repertoires in COVID-19. Study-wide background: Researchers got acute and convalescent COVID-19 samples from the United States, Italy and Spain. The analysed material was cDNA or gDNA that came from T cells, B-cell-depleted T cells, or PBMCs.

CDR3 length: 14 residues. J gave up 3 bases and V 6 bases, and 4 bases lay outside the gene matches. Germline V gives CDR1 SEHNR, CDR2 FQNEAQ (reference sequence). Under the authors' procedure: For nucleated cells, counts were estimated from reference gene primer amplification. Generated by immunoSEQ multiplex PCR, the TCRdb table keeps only in-frame clones and is missing some. The DNA was the basis for D and trimming; V, J and clone size are from that table. The table includes around 60,000 clones, roughly three quarters detected once. There are a few counts of this clone. Sequencing was performed on peripheral blood. The sequence was obtained from a human donor in a cohort sampled during active COVID-19. The rearrangement uses TRBV7-9 and TRBJ2-1; TRBD1 matches 8 bases. In nucleotides, the CDR3 is TGTGCCAGCAGGGAAGGACAGGGCTACAATGAGCAGTTCTTC. Encoded protein: CASREGQGYNEQFF.